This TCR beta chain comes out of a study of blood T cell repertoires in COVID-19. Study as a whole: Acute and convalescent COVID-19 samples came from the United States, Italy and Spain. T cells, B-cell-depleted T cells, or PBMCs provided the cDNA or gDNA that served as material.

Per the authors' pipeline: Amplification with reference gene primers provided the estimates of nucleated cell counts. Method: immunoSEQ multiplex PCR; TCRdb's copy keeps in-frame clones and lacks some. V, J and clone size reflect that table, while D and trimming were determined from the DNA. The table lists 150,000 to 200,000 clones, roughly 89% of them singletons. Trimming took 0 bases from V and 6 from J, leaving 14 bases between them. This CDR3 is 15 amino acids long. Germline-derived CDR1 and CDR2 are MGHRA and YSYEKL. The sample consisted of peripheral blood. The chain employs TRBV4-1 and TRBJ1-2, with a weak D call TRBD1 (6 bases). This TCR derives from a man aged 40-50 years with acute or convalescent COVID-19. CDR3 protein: CASSQERTAGNGYTF. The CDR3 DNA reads TGCGCCAGCAGCCAAGAACGGACAGCCGGAAATGGCTACACCTTC.